Sequencing of this T cell receptor (beta chain) was carried out in a study of cytomegalovirus exposure and HLA in healthy donors. The study ran its PCR with 60 Vbeta and 13 Jbeta primers. Profiled with immunoSEQ multiplex PCR; TCRdb holds only in-frame clones, not every one. The sample lists more than 100,000 clones, more than 80% occurring once. Trimming pared 5 bases from V and 1 base from J, leaving 12 bases between. This CDR3 is 15 amino acids long. The V gene's germline CDR1 is MDHEN and CDR2 SYDVKM. This clone appeared once. This TCR came from a middle-aged man in good health and CMV-seronegative. The chain couples TRBV28 to TRBJ1-5; the D gene is possibly TRBD1 (6 bases). Input material: PBMCs. This CDR3 is CASSERTVSNQPQHF. CDR3 in DNA: TGTGCCAGCAGTGAACGGACAGTAAGCAATCAGCCCCAGCATTTT.